This T cell receptor beta chain was obtained from a study of shared clonotypes between healthy human individuals. Clones were read by immunoSEQ multiplex PCR, and TCRdb kept only the in-frame ones, dropping some. The sample has hundreds of thousands of clones, roughly 96% seen once. CDR3 length: 16 residues. CDR1 and CDR2 from the germline V gene are SGHDT and YYEEEE. Trimming took off 0 bases at V and 1 base at J, with 8 bases between the two ends. Naive CD8 cells lacked CD45RO, underwent positive selection for CCR7 and left out terminally differentiated effector memory CD45RA+ cells. The source is a woman in her thirties in good health. The sample was naive CD8+ T cells sorted from blood. The rearrangement joins TRBV5-6 to TRBJ2-6, with D unclear. The CDR3: CASSLGWRSGANVLTF. CDR3 DNA: TGTGCCAGCAGCTTGGGTTGGAGATCTGGGGCCAACGTCCTGACTTTC.